This record looks at one TCR beta chain sequence and its context. Its antigen is not identified. Profiling relied on immunoSEQ multiplex PCR, and the TCRdb table lists in-frame clones only, not all of them. The repertoire holds approximately 85,000 clones, roughly 86% seen once, with under 20% in the top ten. No infections or other immune events were documented during collection. This sample stems from a study of identifying expanded T cells in peripheral blood. Study results and limitations: Variance in clone template counts between approximately 2-week samples significantly increased with total template count across all healthy donors.

This CDR3 contains 15 residues. The V end was cut by 6 bases, the J end by 2 bases, with 14 bases between. Germline V gene sequence: CDR1 SGHTA, CDR2 FQGNSA. V gene TRBV7-2 combines with J gene TRBJ2-1, with a tentative D call TRBD1 (6 bases). The sequencing sample was made of blood. The TCR sequence derives from a person between 18 and 75 years old in good health. CDR3 coding DNA: TGTGCCAGCAGGACGCAGGGGTCCCCCTACAATGAGCAGTTCTTC. It yields the protein CASRTQGSPYNEQFF.